This entry concerns a single T cell receptor (beta chain). Its antigen remains unidentified. The germline gives CDR1 SGDLS, CDR2 YYNGEE. V gave up 0 bases and J gave up 4 bases, with 13 bases separating them. This CDR3 spans 15 amino acids. This sample is part of a study of Ad26.COV2.S vaccination and SARS-CoV-2 variants. General study points: TCR breadth and depth estimates may have understated total T cell responses. While placebo recipients had lower spike-specific TCR breadth, vaccine recipients had more.

The treatment is: around 19 received Ad26.COV2.S at low or high dose, single or two shots; five or six received placebo; per-sample allocation not given. All samples were drawn on day 63, counting from the first vaccine or placebo injection. This Boston cohort included adults aged 18-55 years. As its vector, the vaccine had Ad26, which expressed Wuhan-strain SARS-CoV-2 spike. TCRdb's copy holds only in-frame clones and misses some; the assay was immunoSEQ multiplex PCR. Counted here are hundreds of thousands of clones, roughly nine tenths occurring once; the ten biggest clones make up over 2.5%. The source was peripheral blood, collected in a trial of Ad26.COV2.S vaccine versus placebo. The receptor was derived from a person between 18 and 65 years old who received the Ad26.COV2.S COVID-19 vaccine or a placebo. This chain joins TRBV9 and TRBJ1-2; maybe TRBD1 (5 bases). CDR3 sequence (DNA): TGTGCCAGCAGCGTAGGTTCAGGGCGGTCCTATGGCTACACCTTC. Translation gives CASSVGSGRSYGYTF.